The present T cell receptor beta chain was sequenced within a study of vaccination and CD4 T cells after COVID-19. The length of the CDR3 is 16 residues. Trimming at V came to 3 bases and at J to 4 bases, leaving 6 bases not matched to a gene. Germline loops: CDR1 SGHVS, CDR2 FQNEAQ. CD4+ T cells that had been cultured provided DNA sequenced with the Oncomine TCR Beta short-read assay. TCRdb processed the PCR reads anew with MiXCR; each CDR3 protein has one entry. The sample has 7,000 to 9,000 distinct CDR3 sequences; roughly 29% are singletons. In this sample, this clonotype turned up a few times. The antigen remains undetermined. Treatment here: approximately 11-day PBMC culture with coronavirus spike peptide pools or control peptides (ViraFEST assay). Gathering of the CD4+ T cells, from the unexposed donor, took place before the COVID-19 pandemic (2011-2018).

The rearrangement uses TRBV7-8 and TRBJ2-2, with 9 bases lining up with TRBD2. Sequencing was done on a sample of CD4+ T cells from blood, cultured in vitro. The clonotype originates from a human donor in good health. The CDR3 here is CASSFGASGVTGELFF. DNA of the CDR3: TGTGCCAGCAGCTTTGGGGCTAGCGGGGTCACCGGGGAGCTGTTTTTT.